This TCR beta chain appears in the sequencing data of a study of beta chain features in type 1 diabetes. Study findings and constraints: Using cDNA template may skew counts toward highly expressing activated cells.

J was trimmed by 2 bases and V by 5 bases; bases with no gene match: 9. CDR3 length: 15 amino acids. CDR1 KGHSH and CDR2 LQKENI come from the germline V gene. Notes on this clone: Its antigen is still unknown.

The authors reverse transcribed all of the isolated RNA, so sequencing captured expressed TCRB transcripts. Assay: immunoSEQ multiplex PCR; the TCRdb copy retains only in-frame clones and omits some. The table lists about 900,000 clones, roughly a sixth of them singletons. The chain employs TRBV18 and TRBJ2-7; 7 bases match TRBD2. Sequenced sample: naive CD4+ T cells from blood. This receptor was taken from a woman aged 18-35 years in good health. The DNA for the CDR3 is TGTGCCAGCTCAAGGCGGGAAGCGGGACCCTACGAGCAGTACTTC. It is translated as CASSRREAGPYEQYF.